The rows below give T cell receptor beta chains drawn from one sample of a study of graft-versus-host responses after intestinal transplantation. Assay used: immunoSEQ multiplex PCR; TCRdb lists only in-frame clones, some missing. The sample shows over 85,000 clones, 93% of them seen only once. Their antigens are not known. Sequencing used unstimulated CD8+ T cells sorted from spleen or lymph node cells, obtained before intestinal transplant. Receptor source: a human donor who received an intestinal transplant. Each CDR3 is given with its conserved first and last residue. Each record gives: D gene, clone size, J gene, V gene, CDR3 protein, CDR3 DNA. The D gene is left open where the match is weak. Size is stated for part of the rows, as once, few or many counts, or as a class when the clone is expanded.

- - TRBJ2-7 TRBV6-6 CASSYSMVTEQYF TGTGCCAGCAGTTACTCGATGGTTACGGAGCAGTACTTC
TRBD2 - TRBJ2-1 TRBV4-2 CASSQAEGRAGGQHGEQFF TGTGCCAGCAGCCAAGCAGAGGGAAGGGCGGGAGGTCAGCATGGTGAGCAGTTCTTC
- - TRBJ1-4 TRBV5-6 CASSLEGIGRTNEKLFF TGTGCCAGCAGCTTGGAAGGGATTGGTCGAACTAATGAAAAACTGTTTTTT
TRBD1 - TRBJ2-3 TRBV19 CASSYGTGGADTQYF TGTGCCAGTAGCTACGGGACAGGAGGGGCAGATACGCAGTATTTT
TRBD2 - TRBJ2-1 TRBV19 CASALLAGDEQFF TGTGCCAGTGCCCTACTAGCGGGAGATGAGCAGTTCTTC
- - TRBJ1-3 TRBV11-2 CASRRTGSSGNTIYF TGTGCCAGCAGGCGCACAGGGAGCTCTGGAAACACCATATATTTT
TRBD1 - TRBJ2-7 TRBV7-6 CASSYTGTGDEQYF TGTGCCAGCAGCTACACCGGGACAGGGGACGAGCAGTACTTC
- - TRBJ1-1 TRBV30 CAWRALEGTFSTEAFF TGTGCCTGGAGAGCTTTGGAAGGGACATTTAGCACTGAAGCTTTCTTT
- - TRBJ1-4 TRBV27 CASSPVFRGNEKLFF TGTGCCAGCAGCCCTGTTTTTCGGGGAAATGAAAAACTGTTTTTT
TRBD2 - TRBJ2-7 TRBV6-1 CASRITLAETYEQYF TGTGCCAGCCGTATAACCCTAGCGGAGACCTACGAGCAGTACTTC
TRBD2 few TRBJ2-1 TRBV7-3 CASSLDGTSADEQFF TGTGCCAGCAGCTTAGACGGGACTAGCGCAGATGAGCAGTTCTTC
- - TRBJ1-1 TRBV4-1 CASSLTQGNTEAFF TGCGCCAGCAGCCTTACCCAGGGTAACACTGAAGCTTTCTTT
- - TRBJ2-2 TRBV4-1 CASSQEKGIGELFF TGCGCCAGCAGCCAAGAGAAGGGGATTGGGGAGCTGTTTTTT
- - TRBJ2-2 TRBV28 CASSLWGESTGELFF TGTGCCAGCAGTTTGTGGGGGGAGAGCACCGGGGAGCTGTTTTTT
- - TRBJ2-1 TRBV2 CASSQRSYNEQFF TGTGCCAGCAGTCAACGAAGCTACAATGAGCAGTTCTTC
TRBD2 - TRBJ2-1 TRBV7-8 CASSPMTSGSTEQFF TGTGCCAGCAGCCCGATGACTAGCGGGAGCACTGAGCAGTTCTTC
- - TRBJ2-1 TRBV25-1 CASSGAGISTYNEQFF TGTGCCAGCAGTGGGGCCGGGATTAGCACCTACAATGAGCAGTTCTTC
- - TRBJ2-2 TRBV6-5 CASSYSQANTGELFF TGTGCCAGCAGTTACAGTCAGGCGAACACCGGGGAGCTGTTTTTT
TRBD1 - TRBJ1-1 TRBV7-9 CASSPNRGLSTEAFF TGTGCCAGCAGCCCGAACAGGGGACTGAGCACTGAAGCTTTCTTT
- - TRBJ2-3 TRBV5-1 CASSLGGVPGLPSTDTQYF TGCGCCAGCAGCTTGGGAGGGGTCCCGGGACTCCCATCCACAGATACGCAGTATTTT
- - TRBJ1-1 TRBV4-1 CASSTMRDTEAFF TGCGCCAGCAGCACAATGAGGGACACTGAAGCTTTCTTT
- - TRBJ1-1 TRBV6-5 CASIQGTEAFF TGTGCCAGCATTCAGGGCACTGAAGCTTTCTTT
TRBD1 - TRBJ1-2 TRBV5-1 CASSLDRGANYGYTF TGCGCCAGCAGCTTGGACAGGGGTGCCAACTATGGCTACACCTTC
TRBD2 - TRBJ2-1 TRBV23-1 CASSHNRQRETYNEQFF TGCGCCAGCAGTCACAATCGTCAGCGGGAGACCTACAATGAGCAGTTCTTC
TRBD1 - TRBJ1-2 TRBV5-4 CASSRTGEDAYGYTF TGTGCCAGCAGCAGGACAGGGGAAGACGCCTATGGCTACACCTTC
TRBD2 - TRBJ2-7 TRBV5-6 CASSLASGRFEQYF TGTGCCAGCAGCTTGGCTAGCGGGAGATTCGAGCAGTACTTC
TRBD1 - TRBJ2-5 TRBV4-1 CASSQEPTGGGETQYF TGCGCCAGCAGCCAAGAACCGACAGGGGGAGGAGAGACCCAGTACTTC
TRBD2 - TRBJ2-3 TRBV9 CASSEGTMSTDTQYF TGTGCCAGCAGCGAGGGGACTATGAGCACAGATACGCAGTATTTT
- - TRBJ2-2 TRBV6-5 CASSYSFPSRSGELFF TGTGCCAGCAGTTACTCGTTCCCCTCGAGAAGCGGGGAGCTGTTTTTT
TRBD2 once TRBJ2-2 TRBV9 CASSVAVTGGTGELFF TGTGCCAGCAGCGTAGCTGTCACGGGGGGAACCGGGGAGCTGTTTTTT
TRBD1 - TRBJ1-1 TRBV9 CASSVATGGRTEAFF TGTGCCAGCAGCGTAGCGACAGGGGGCAGGACTGAAGCTTTCTTT
- - TRBJ1-5 TRBV7-8 CASSLGDGNQPQHF TGTGCCAGCAGCTTAGGAGATGGGAATCAGCCCCAGCATTTT
TRBD1 - TRBJ2-1 TRBV6-1 CATEKGTAYNEQFF TGTGCCACCGAAAAGGGGACAGCTTACAATGAGCAGTTCTTC
TRBD1 - TRBJ1-1 TRBV4-2 CASRGQGGTEAFF TGTGCCAGCAGGGGACAGGGCGGCACTGAAGCTTTCTTT
TRBD1 - TRBJ2-1 TRBV11-2 CASSLDRQGAIYEQFF TGTGCCAGCAGCTTAGATCGACAGGGGGCGATCTATGAGCAGTTCTTC
- - TRBJ2-5 TRBV6-5 CASSRSTGRETQYF TGTGCCAGCAGCCGCTCCACAGGGCGAGAGACCCAGTACTTC